Below are 21 T cell receptor beta chains sequenced from a single sample in a study of cytomegalovirus exposure and HLA in healthy donors (dated by TCRdb to 2016 to 2017). To prepare the library, the immunoSEQ multiplex PCR assay was applied. A mixture of 60 forward primers for TCR Vbeta segments and 13 reverse primers for TCR Jbeta segments was used in the multiplex PCR. The table was pulled from immuneACCESS by TCRdb, which kept in-frame rearrangements only. Such tables lose some clones; where checked, under half of the loss comes from unresolved V genes, and the rest has no known cause. The sample table records some 190,000 clones; 70% to 90% of these occur just once. The ten largest account for 0.31% of the sample. Sequencing was done on a sample of PBMCs. These receptors were obtained from a woman aged 25 to 39 in good health and CMV-seronegative.

This sequence joins TRBV10-2 and TRBJ2-7; weak D call: TRBD1 (6 bases). From germline, CDR1 is WSHSY and CDR2 SAAADI. Trimming removed 6 bases at V and 6 bases at J, with 15 bases between. The length of the CDR3 is 13 residues. In DNA form, the CDR3 reads TGCGCCAGCAGCAATACAGGGTCGGCCGAGCAGTACTTC. It codes for CASSNTGSAEQYF.

This clone was counted only a few times. J is TRBJ1-2 and V is TRBV7-2; D ambiguous. CDR1 and CDR2 (germline): SGHTA, FQGNSA. V lost 5 bases to trimming and J lost 4 bases, with 14 bases between them. The CDR3 runs to 14 residues. The CDR3 is CASSVGRQPYGYTF. The CDR3 nucleotides are TGTGCCAGCAGCGTAGGGAGGCAGCCCTATGGCTACACCTTC. Using reference TRBV7-2 and TRBJ1-2 for the parts outside the CDR3, the full variable domain is GAGVSQSPSNKVTEKGKDVELRCDPISGHTALYWYRQSLGQGLEFLIYFQGNSAPDKSGLPSDRFSAERTGGSVSTLTIQRTQQEDSAVYLCASSVGRQPYGYTFGSGTRLTVV.

The chain joins TRBV6-5 to TRBJ2-5; 7 bases are shared with TRBD1. Germline loops: CDR1 MNHEY, CDR2 SVGAGI. V lost 6 bases and J lost 0; bases outside the gene matches: 1. This CDR3 region has 13 residues. The CDR3 reads CASRGQHQETQYF. The CDR3 DNA reads as TGTGCCAGCAGGGGACAGCACCAAGAGACCCAGTACTTC.

The chain combines TRBV27 with TRBJ1-1; D is perhaps TRBD1 (5 bases). Germline V gene sequence: CDR1 MNHEY, CDR2 SMNVEV (reference sequence). The CDR3 extends over 14 amino acids. V lost 4 bases, J lost 9 bases, and 18 bases lay in between. The CDR3 DNA is TGTGCCAGCAGTTCCACGACAGCAATGAGTCAAGCTTTCTTT. Its translation is CASSSTTAMSQAFF.

V and J are TRBV7-9 and TRBJ1-1; 9 bases are shared with TRBD1. Germline V gene lookup returns CDR1 SEHNR and CDR2 FQNEAQ (reference sequence). The CDR3 loop spans 16 amino acids. V was pared by 3 bases and J by 3 bases, with 8 bases of the junction left unmatched. This chain's CDR3 is CASSFVPGQGHTEAFF. The CDR3 region has the DNA TGTGCCAGCAGCTTCGTGCCGGGACAGGGACACACTGAAGCTTTCTTT.

The chain uses TRBV28 and TRBJ2-5; D gene ambiguous. This CDR3 region has 12 residues. With 3 bases removed from V and 3 bases from J, the gap between germline ends came to 5 bases. The germline gives CDR1 MDHEN, CDR2 SYDVKM. The CDR3 protein is CASSLRKETQYF. CDR3 nucleotides: TGTGCCAGCAGTTTGCGGAAAGAGACCCAGTACTTC.

The chain is built from TRBV28 and TRBJ1-5; possible D gene TRBD1, 6 bases. The CDR3 sequence is 14 residues long. Germline V lookup: CDR1 MDHEN, CDR2 SYDVKM. The V gene lost 8 bases and the J gene lost 1 base, with 12 bases spanning the gap. CDR3 sequence: CASRRGTSNQPQHF. The CDR3 bases are TGTGCCAGCCGTAGGGGGACCAGCAATCAGCCCCAGCATTTT.

This sequence joins TRBV7-3 and TRBJ2-1; TRBD2 is a possible D gene (6 bases). Germline loops: CDR1 SGHTA, CDR2 FQGTGA. The CDR3 consists of 13 residues. V shed 3 bases and J shed 8 bases, with 11 bases lying between them. The CDR3 protein is CASSLSGVDEQFF. The DNA of the CDR3 is TGTGCCAGCAGCTTGTCGGGAGTGGATGAGCAGTTCTTC.

The J gene is TRBJ1-5, the V gene TRBV28; 7 bases agree with TRBD1. V was pared by 8 bases and J by 9 bases, with 16 bases of the junction left unmatched. This CDR3 has 15 residues. CDR1 and CDR2 (germline): MDHEN, SYDVKM. The CDR3 loop reads CASGLGVPGGPPQHF. CDR3 sequence (DNA): TGTGCCAGCGGATTAGGAGTCCCAGGGGGTCCGCCCCAGCATTTT.

In this sample, this clone turned up once. V gene TRBV5-4 combines with J gene TRBJ1-1; D is undetermined. This CDR3 has 13 amino acids. Germline CDR1 and CDR2: SGHNT and YYREEE (reference sequence). Trimming left V 3 bases short and J 1 base short, with 7 bases between. The CDR3 nucleotides read TGTGCCAGCAGCTCCGACACGAACACTGAAGCTTTCTTT. Translating it yields CASSSDTNTEAFF.

The J gene is TRBJ2-7, the V gene TRBV7-2; D is possibly TRBD2 (6 bases). The germline CDR1 and CDR2 sequences are SGHTA and FQGNSA. Trimming removed 2 bases at V and 2 bases at J, with 10 bases between. The CDR3 sequence is 14 residues long. CDR3 residues: CASSLLGGPYEQYF. CDR3 nucleotides: TGTGCCAGCAGCTTACTGGGGGGTCCCTACGAGCAGTACTTC.

The rearrangement links TRBV28 to TRBJ2-1; D uncertain. The CDR3 is 14 residues long. V was clipped by 5 bases and J by 5 bases, with 13 bases between them. Germline lookup yields CDR1 MDHEN and CDR2 SYDVKM. The CDR3 bases are TGTGCCAGCAGTCCGAACGACGGAGACAATGAGCAGTTCTTC. Translated, it gives CASSPNDGDNEQFF.

The V call is TRBV9, the J call TRBJ2-5; 16 nucleotides line up with TRBD2. The CDR3 has 17 residues. The germline CDR1 and CDR2 sequences are SGDLS and YYNGEE. V lost 3 bases and J lost 4; bases outside the gene matches: 6. DNA of the CDR3: TGTGCCAGCAGCGGGGGACTAGCGGGGGGGCTGGCAGAGACCCAGTACTTC. Its translation: CASSGGLAGGLAETQYF.

The chain carries TRBV14 and TRBJ2-7; 7 nucleotides line up with TRBD2. Germline assignment: CDR1 SGHDN and CDR2 FVKESK. With V trimmed by 8 bases and J by 1 base, 5 bases remained unmatched. This CDR3 spans 13 amino acids. For the CDR3, the DNA is TGTGCCAGCCGGCCTAGCGGATCCTACGAGCAGTACTTC. It encodes CASRPSGSYEQYF.

This chain uses TRBV18 with TRBJ1-1; D is possibly TRBD1 (6 bases). The CDR3 runs 14 residues. V lost 4 bases and J lost 1, with 10 bases in between. Germline CDR1 reads KGHSH; CDR2 reads LQKENI. The DNA of the CDR3 is TGTGCCAGCTCACTCAGGACAGAGAACACTGAAGCTTTCTTT. Protein product: CASSLRTENTEAFF.

The rearrangement joins TRBV4-1 to TRBJ2-7; 7 bases line up with TRBD2. Germline V gives CDR1 MGHRA, CDR2 YSYEKL. CDR3 size: 13 residues. After removal of 9 bases from V and 0 bases from J, the junction contained 5 bases not matched to a gene. This CDR3 reads CASRDYDSYEQYF. As DNA, the CDR3 is TGCGCCAGTCGGGACTACGACTCCTACGAGCAGTACTTC.

J is TRBJ1-5 and V is TRBV28; tentative D call: TRBD1 (5 bases). Germline V gene lookup returns CDR1 MDHEN and CDR2 SYDVKM. CDR3 length: 15 residues. V was trimmed by 5 bases and J by 1 base, leaving 12 bases between them. The CDR3, as DNA: TGTGCCAGCAGTGTAATTGGGGCGAGCAATCAGCCCCAGCATTTT. Its protein is CASSVIGASNQPQHF.

The gene calls are TRBV9 and TRBJ2-1; tentative D call: TRBD2 (6 bases). CDR3 size: 16 residues. CDR1 and CDR2 from the germline V gene are SGDLS and YYNGEE. V shed 4 bases and J shed 5 bases, with 19 bases lying between them. CDR3 DNA sequence: TGTGCCAGCAGCCTCACGGGAGTAGCGGCTCACAATGAGCAGTTCTTC. Encoded protein: CASSLTGVAAHNEQFF.

V gene TRBV5-1 combines with J gene TRBJ1-3; D unresolved. Trimming cost V 0 bases and J 2 bases, with 6 bases left between them. Germline CDR1 SGHRS, CDR2 YFSETQ. The CDR3 is 14 amino acids. The CDR3, as DNA: TGCGCCAGCAGCTTGGACCCAGCTGGAAACACCATATATTTT. Its translation: CASSLDPAGNTIYF.

The rearrangement uses TRBV19 and TRBJ1-1, with no clear D. CDR3 length equals 16 residues. The germline gives CDR1 LNHDA, CDR2 SQIVND (reference sequence). Trimming took 4 bases from V and 1 from J, leaving 16 bases between them. Written as DNA, the CDR3 is TGTGCCAGTAGTAGACCCCCTCTCGCAGGGAACACTGAAGCTTTCTTT. It translates to CASSRPPLAGNTEAFF.

For this clone: In the same sample, other DNA sequences code for this CDR3. The V call is TRBV5-1, the J call TRBJ2-5, with TRBD1 identical over 8 bases. V was clipped by 2 bases and J by 6 bases; unmatched bases: 3. The CDR3 loop spans 13 amino acids. Germline CDR1 reads SGHRS; CDR2 reads YFSETQ. In DNA, the CDR3 is TGCGCCAGCAGCTTACAGGGGGGAAAGACCCAGTACTTC. This sequence encodes CASSLQGGKTQYF.